Shown below are 21 T cell receptor beta chains from a single sample sequenced in a study of neoadjuvant anti-PD-1 for oral cavity cancer. This table comes from immunoSEQ multiplex PCR, and its TCRdb copy is limited to in-frame clones, with some not included. The sample includes around 13,000 clones, around three quarters of them seen just once. Sequencing was performed on PBMCs, taken before nivolumab (anti-PD-1) treatment. These TCRs come from a person aged 35 to 85 with oral cavity squamous cell carcinoma.

The rearrangement uses TRBV5-6 and TRBJ1-6; TRBD1 matches at 8 bases. The CDR3 has 15 residues. The germline V gene has CDR1 SGHDT and CDR2 YYEEEE. The J segment lost 9 bases and the V segment lost 4 bases, leaving 9 bases of the junction unmatched. CDR3 amino acids: CASSLGQGMGSPLHF. CDR3 nucleotide sequence: TGTGCCAGCAGCCTTGGACAGGGAATGGGTTCACCCCTCCACTTT. The complete variable domain, with remaining parts taken from reference TRBV5-6 and TRBJ1-6, reads DAGVTQSPTHLIKTRGQQVTLRCSPKSGHDTVSWYQQALGQGPQFIFQYYEEEERQRGNFPDRFSGHQFPNYSSELNVNALLLGDSALYLCASSLGQGMGSPLHFGNGTRLTVT.

The rearrangement links TRBV11-2 to TRBJ2-5; D not certain. The ends were cut back, 2 bases at V and 4 bases at J, with 11 bases in the middle. This CDR3 spans 14 amino acids. CDR1 is SGHAT and CDR2 is FQNNGV in the germline V gene. In DNA form, the CDR3 reads TGTGCCAGCAGCTTAACCTCCGCGGCAGAGACCCAGTACTTC. This gives the protein CASSLTSAAETQYF.

This clone has a handful of counts. The V gene is TRBV21-1, the J gene TRBJ1-2. TRBV21-1 is assigned pseudogene status. This CDR3 is 16 amino acids long. CDR3 DNA: TGTGCCAGCAGCAAACGCCCCCGGACGCTAAACTATGGCTACACCTTC. Translation gives CASSKRPRTLNYGYTF.

This clone was detected only a few times. The rearrangement joins TRBV9 to TRBJ1-3, with a possible D match to TRBD1 (6 bases). V was shortened by 5 bases and J by 4 bases, with 19 bases between the two germline ends. The germline gives CDR1 SGDLS, CDR2 YYNGEE. CDR3 length: 16 amino acids. CDR3 sequence: CASRPGRGAKGNTIYF. The DNA of the CDR3 is TGTGCCAGCAGACCAGGTCGGGGGGCGAAAGGAAACACCATATATTTT.

This clone appeared once. The J gene is TRBJ1-4, the V gene TRBV10-2, with D perhaps matching TRBD1 (6 bases). V lost 3 bases and J 8 bases, leaving 13 bases between the germline ends. This CDR3 has 14 residues. Germline V lookup: CDR1 WSHSY, CDR2 SAAADI. As DNA, the CDR3 is TGCGCCAGCAGTGATCGGGGGGCGATGGAAAAACTGTTTTTT. Translating it yields CASSDRGAMEKLFF.

About this clone itself: Other nucleotide sequences from this sample produce the same CDR3. This chain joins TRBV2 and TRBJ1-1, with no clear D. Germline assignment: CDR1 SNHLY and CDR2 FYNNEI. The CDR3 loop spans 13 amino acids. The germline V and J ends were trimmed by 9 bases and 1 base, with 12 bases remaining between them. CDR3 sequence: CASRSRGNTEAFF. The DNA for the CDR3 is TGTGCCAGTAGGAGTCGTGGGAACACTGAAGCTTTCTTT.

CDR3 in amino acids: CSGCALGREVTNEQFF. DNA for the CDR3: TGCAGCGGGTGCGCTCTCGGCAGGGAGGTTACCAATGAGCAGTTCTTC. This sequence joins TRBV29-1 and TRBJ2-1, with a tentative D call TRBD2 (6 bases). Trimming shortened V by 7 bases and J by 6 bases, and 25 bases separated the two germline ends. This CDR3 has 16 amino acids. Germline CDR1 and CDR2: SQVTM and ANQGSEA.

The genes are TRBV9 and TRBJ2-1, with a tentative D call TRBD2 (6 bases). The CDR3 has 16 amino acids. V was trimmed by 1 base and J by 0 bases, leaving 11 bases between them. The germline V gene encodes CDR1 SGDLS and CDR2 YYNGEE. CDR3 coding DNA: TGTGCCAGCAGCGTATCTAGCGCAAGCTCCTACAATGAGCAGTTCTTC. It yields the protein CASSVSSASSYNEQFF.

This clone showed up just a few times. This sequence joins TRBV5-4 and TRBJ2-5; D possibly corresponds to TRBD1 (6 bases). The CDR3 runs 15 residues. The V end was cut by 4 bases, the J end by 1 base, with 14 bases between. Germline values: CDR1 SGHNT, CDR2 YYREEE (reference sequence). CDR3 nucleotides: TGTGCCAGCAGCCCGAACGGACAGCCCCAAGAGACCCAGTACTTC. This encodes CASSPNGQPQETQYF.

The chain recombines TRBV7-9 with TRBJ2-5; the D call may be TRBD1 or TRBD2 (5 bases each). Germline V gene sequence: CDR1 SEHNR, CDR2 FQNEAQ (reference sequence). V lost 6 bases and J lost 8, with 13 bases in between. The CDR3 covers 12 residues. The CDR3 here is CASSRDRATQYF. For the CDR3, the DNA is TGTGCCAGCAGTCGGGACCGAGCAACCCAGTACTTC.

There are a few counts of this clone. V is TRBV7-3 and J is TRBJ1-1; perhaps TRBD1 as D (5 bases). Trimming stripped 5 bases from V and 7 bases from J, with 14 bases between. The CDR3 consists of 13 residues. Per germline, CDR1 SGHTA and CDR2 FQGTGA. This chain's CDR3 is CASSNLGQGEAFF. CDR3 bases: TGTGCCAGCAGCAATTTGGGGCAGGGTGAAGCTTTCTTT.

The table lists this clone with a few counts. The chain carries TRBV19 and TRBJ2-7, with D possibly TRBD2 on 7 matching bases. CDR3 length: 14 amino acids. Deletions cut 7 bases from V and 1 base from J, with 14 bases between. CDR1 LNHDA and CDR2 SQIVND come from the germline V gene (reference sequence). As DNA, the CDR3 is TGTGCCAGTACGAAACAGGGAGGGTCCTACGAGCAGTACTTC. As protein: CASTKQGGSYEQYF.

The chain carries TRBV5-6 and TRBJ2-7; the match to TRBD1 covers 8 bases. The CDR3 runs to 15 residues. Germline values: CDR1 SGHDT, CDR2 YYEEEE. J lost 3 bases, V lost 3 bases, and 8 bases had no gene match. The CDR3 region is CASSWTGPGYYEQYF. DNA for the CDR3: TGTGCCAGCAGCTGGACAGGGCCCGGCTACTACGAGCAGTACTTC.

The genes are TRBV2 and TRBJ2-7, with 9 positions matching TRBD1. CDR1 and CDR2 (germline): SNHLY, FYNNEI. J was trimmed by 2 bases and V by 5 bases; bases with no gene match: 4. The CDR3 contains 14 residues. For the CDR3, the DNA is TGTGCCAGCAGTAAGGGACAGGGAACCTACGAGCAGTACTTC. Translation: CASSKGQGTYEQYF.

V is TRBV6-1 and J is TRBJ1-5, with TRBD1 matching over 7 bases. From germline, CDR1 is MNHNS and CDR2 SASEGT. Trimming at V came to 3 bases and at J to 0 bases, leaving 8 bases not matched to a gene. This CDR3 has 17 residues. The CDR3 sequence is CASSDYPTGFSNQPQHF. CDR3 sequence (DNA): TGTGCCAGCAGTGACTACCCGACAGGGTTTAGCAATCAGCCCCAGCATTTT.

The V and J genes are TRBV4-1 and TRBJ2-7; D ambiguous. Trimming stripped 1 base from V and 7 bases from J, with 17 bases between. CDR3 length: 15 amino acids. The germline V gene has CDR1 MGHRA and CDR2 YSYEKL. The CDR3 DNA is TGCGCCAGCAGCCAAGCTCCTTCTAGGGCGACTGAGCAGTACTTC. This encodes CASSQAPSRATEQYF.

The chain employs TRBV5-1 and TRBJ2-1; D perhaps matches TRBD2 (6 bases). Germline CDR1 is SGHRS and CDR2 is YFSETQ. V shed 3 bases and J shed 6 bases, with 16 bases lying between them. This CDR3 region has 15 residues. CDR3 DNA sequence: TGCGCCAGCAGCTCCCCCCCTGGAGGGGCCAATGAGCAGTTCTTC. Translating gives CASSSPPGGANEQFF.

In its sample, this clone was seen once. CDR3 in amino acids: CASSPSGAYGYTF. Written as DNA, the CDR3 is TGCGCCAGCAGTCCCTCAGGGGCCTATGGCTACACCTTC. The genes are TRBV10-2 and TRBJ1-2; possible D gene TRBD1, 6 bases. The germline V gene has CDR1 WSHSY and CDR2 SAAADI. V was pared by 5 bases and J by 4 bases, with 11 bases between. The CDR3 covers 13 residues.

V gene TRBV29-1 combines with J gene TRBJ1-1, with 9 bases fitting TRBD1. The CDR3 extends over 12 amino acids. V lost 7 bases and J lost 5; bases outside the gene matches: 5. Germline V gene lookup returns CDR1 SQVTM and CDR2 ANQGSEA. The CDR3 loop reads CSARQGGTEAFF. The CDR3 DNA reads as TGCAGCGCCAGACAGGGGGGGACTGAAGCTTTCTTT.

CDR3 sequence reads: CASRSTDRLDIQYF. The CDR3 DNA reads TGTGCCAGCAGATCAACGGACAGACTAGACATTCAGTACTTC. The chain combines TRBV6-1 with TRBJ2-4; either TRBD1 or TRBD2 may supply D (6 bases each). The CDR3 sequence is 14 residues long. V shed 6 bases and J shed 8 bases, with 17 bases lying between them. The germline V gene encodes CDR1 MNHNS and CDR2 SASEGT.

The genes are TRBV5-8 and TRBJ1-5; D gene unclear. In germline, CDR1 is SGHTS, CDR2 YDEGEE. Trimming removed 0 bases from V and 7 bases from J, with 11 bases in between. This CDR3 spans 14 amino acids. The CDR3 sequence: CASSLGQRNQPQHF. CDR3 in DNA: TGTGCCAGCAGCTTGGGCCAGCGGAACCAGCCCCAGCATTTT.